Below, 5 T cell receptor beta chains from the same sample are listed, as sequenced in a study of blood T cell repertoires in COVID-19. Generated by immunoSEQ multiplex PCR, the TCRdb table keeps only in-frame clones and is missing some. The sample holds 25,000 to 40,000 clones; 65% to 90% are singletons and the top ten take roughly a sixth. Material for sequencing was peripheral blood. The receptors shown here come from an older woman with active COVID-19.

The chain joins TRBV28 to TRBJ2-7, with D perhaps TRBD2 (6 bases). Germline V gene data show CDR1 as MDHEN and CDR2 as SYDVKM. This CDR3 has 13 amino acids. V lost 5 bases, J lost 6 bases, and 14 bases lay in between. As DNA, the CDR3 is TGTGCCAGCAGTCTGGGAGCTAGCGCCGAGCAGTACTTC. It codes for CASSLGASAEQYF.

The rearrangement joins TRBV7-8 to TRBJ1-1, with 8 bases aligning to TRBD1. The length of the CDR3 is 15 residues. The germline gives CDR1 SGHVS, CDR2 FQNEAQ. V gave up 0 bases and J gave up 4 bases; unmatched junction bases: 4. CDR3 amino acids: CASSLARGQGTEAFF. DNA for the CDR3: TGTGCCAGCAGCTTAGCCAGGGGGCAGGGCACTGAAGCTTTCTTT.

The chain joins TRBV5-4 to TRBJ1-3; D possibly corresponds to TRBD1 (6 bases). Trimming stripped 1 base from V and 4 bases from J, with 15 bases between. Germline CDR1 is SGHNT and CDR2 is YYREEE (reference sequence). This CDR3 has 16 residues. Here the CDR3 DNA reads TGTGCCAGCAGCTTGCGGACGGGGGGGCCCGGAAACACCATATATTTT. As protein: CASSLRTGGPGNTIYF.

CDR3 in DNA: TGTGCCAGCAGTCCCTCCGGAGGGTTTTGGAACACTGAAGCTTTCTTT. Encoded protein: CASSPSGGFWNTEAFF. V and J are TRBV28 and TRBJ1-1; D remains unclear. The CDR3 length is 16 residues. CDR1 is MDHEN and CDR2 is SYDVKM in the germline V gene. Trimming stripped 5 bases from V and 1 base from J, with 17 bases between.

V is TRBV18 and J is TRBJ2-7; TRBD1 matches 9 bases. Unmatched junction bases numbered 0, after V lost 4 bases and J lost 2 bases. CDR1 and CDR2 from the germline V gene are KGHSH and LQKENI. This CDR3 region has 13 residues. CDR3 protein: CASSRTGAYEQYF. DNA of the CDR3: TGTGCCAGCTCACGGACAGGGGCCTACGAGCAGTACTTC.